This TCR beta chain was identified in a study of T cells after yellow fever vaccination. Overall study results and limits: Weaker in magnitude, the secondary response showed a faster peak on day 5 versus 15. Abundant clonotypes (contaminants from the bulk population) could be present in FACS-sorted repertoires.

TCRdb called the 5' RACE reads again in MiXCR, with one record for every CDR3 protein. The sample lists 400,000 to 650,000 distinct CDR3 sequences, about a fifth occurring once. Trimming shortened V by 1 base and J by 4 bases, and 8 bases separated the two germline ends. There are 14 residues in the CDR3. CDR1 and CDR2 from the germline V gene are SGHAT and FQNNGV. Turning to this clonotype: Its target is not known.

Here the sequenced sample was PBMCs, taken less than 25 days after the first yellow fever vaccination. The sequence was collected from a man aged 18 to 29 who received the YFV17D yellow fever vaccine. The chain links TRBV11-2 to TRBJ1-5, with D maybe TRBD1 (5 bases). The CDR3 coding sequence is TGTGCCAGCAGCTTAGGGACATTTAATCAGCCCCAGCATTTT. This codes for CASSLGTFNQPQHF.